This T cell receptor beta chain is drawn from a study of post-analysis software for immune sequencing data (dated by TCRdb to 2014 to 2015). With regard to the full study: Recorded disease courses included relapsing-remitting, secondary progressive and progressive-relapsing multiple sclerosis, with some patients lacking subtype annotation. Patient repertoires were compared against 11 previously published healthy control repertoires from donors aged roughly 6 to 28 years. A subset of samples was prepared in parallel using single-end sample barcoding, then pooled and co-amplified after Illumina adapter ligation.

Concerning this clonotype itself: Its antigen is still unknown. No base quality values were provided; no much bigger clone lies one nucleotide off.

At the junction V is shortened by 1 base and J by 7 bases; bases outside the gene matches: 10. CDR3 length: 18 amino acids, cysteine to phenylalanine. Only CDR3 DNA remains: 54 bases, in frame from the first base. For CDR1 and CDR2, the germline V gene (reference sequence) lists DFQATT and SNEGSKA. Points the paper makes about the study in general: Roughly 5 TRBV segments, including TRBV5-6, TRBV5-1 and TRBV20-1, were significantly more frequent in patients than controls. The multiple sclerosis patient group was slightly younger than the control group. When samples were clustered directly using the F measure, samples prepared in the same batch co-clustered strongly, which prompted a batch-effect correction. Multiple sclerosis patients had significantly lower normalized Chao1 diversity than controls, a result that suggests substantial peripheral T-cell clonal expansion.

What the time point label conveys for this sample: second blood draw from one MS patient after hematopoietic stem cell transplantation. To demonstrate the VDJtools post-analysis software, the study profiled TCR beta repertoires from the peripheral blood of about a dozen young patients with multiple sclerosis. The multiple sclerosis patients were children and adolescents ranging in age from 6 to 15 years. Receptor amplification or capture employed PCR. Sequencer: Illumina HiSeq 2500. To reduce PCR and sequencing biases, unique molecular identifiers were built into the TCR beta cDNA libraries. Some 500,000 cDNA molecules were obtained per 1 to 10 million input T cells, so each molecule approximated one T cell. The patient libraries were prepared and sequenced with the same protocol used for the earlier healthy control dataset. Samples belonging to the same batch were prepared together, multiplexed and sequenced on a shared HiSeq lane. The paper's processing steps were these. Raw barcoded reads were processed with MIGEC, discarding single-read molecular identifier groups before consensus assembly and CDR3 extraction. Clonotype tables were post-analysed with VDJtools, normalizing diversity by down-sampling all datasets to the smallest sample size. To correct batch-related cross-sample contamination, repertoire overlap clustering matched CDR3 amino acid sequences but not nucleotide sequences. Clones were called with MiXCR by TCRdb after fastp trimmed the public reads at Q25, and only in-frame beta chains were retained. Each record represents a unique CDR3 protein, reported with the most common genes and DNA among its rows. For this entry, the V and J calls and clone size follow TCRdb and not the study's own pipeline. Here the sample has around 150,000 distinct CDR3 sequences; around 36% occur a single time. 25% to 35% of the sample rests with the top ten.

The material sequenced was blood, taken after autologous hematopoietic stem cell transplantation. In this chain, TRBV20-1 is recombined with TRBJ2-1; 16 bases in the middle match TRBD2. The TCR originated in a girl under 18 with multiple sclerosis. Donor details come from another sample of the same person, matched by shared clones. The CDR3 reads CSARALLGLAGGGNEQFF. The bases read TGCAGTGCTAGAGCTCTTTTGGGACTAGCGGGAGGGGGGAATGAGCAGTTCTTC.